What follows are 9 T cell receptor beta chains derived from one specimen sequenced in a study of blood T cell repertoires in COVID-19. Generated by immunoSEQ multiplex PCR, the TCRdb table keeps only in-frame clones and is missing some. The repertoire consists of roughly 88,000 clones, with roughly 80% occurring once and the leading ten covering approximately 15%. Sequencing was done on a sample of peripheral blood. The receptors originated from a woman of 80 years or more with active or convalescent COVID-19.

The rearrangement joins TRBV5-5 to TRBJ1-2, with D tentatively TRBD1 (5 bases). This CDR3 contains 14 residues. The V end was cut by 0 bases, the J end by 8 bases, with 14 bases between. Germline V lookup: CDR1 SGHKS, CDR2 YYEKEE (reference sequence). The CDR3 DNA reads TGTGCCAGCAGCTTGGCCACAGGTTTGAAAGGCTACACCTTC. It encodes CASSLATGLKGYTF.

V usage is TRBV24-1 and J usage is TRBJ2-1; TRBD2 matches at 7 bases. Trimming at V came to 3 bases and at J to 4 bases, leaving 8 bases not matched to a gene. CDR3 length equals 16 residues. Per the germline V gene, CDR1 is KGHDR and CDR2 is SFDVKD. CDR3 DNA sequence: TGTGCCACCAGTGATGGCGCTGCGGGGGAGTACAATGAGCAGTTCTTC. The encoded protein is CATSDGAAGEYNEQFF.

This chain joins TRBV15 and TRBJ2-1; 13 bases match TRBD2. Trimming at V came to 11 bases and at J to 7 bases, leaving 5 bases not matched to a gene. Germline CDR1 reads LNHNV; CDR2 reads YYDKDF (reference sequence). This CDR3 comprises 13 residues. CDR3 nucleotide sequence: TGTGCCGCCGGGACTAGCGGGAAGAATGAGCAGTTCTTC. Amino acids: CAAGTSGKNEQFF.

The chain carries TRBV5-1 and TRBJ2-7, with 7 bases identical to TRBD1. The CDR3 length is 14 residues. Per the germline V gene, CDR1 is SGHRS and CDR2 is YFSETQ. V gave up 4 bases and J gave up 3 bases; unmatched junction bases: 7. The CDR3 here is CASSVQGPGYEQYF. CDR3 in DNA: TGCGCCAGCAGCGTACAGGGGCCTGGCTACGAGCAGTACTTC.

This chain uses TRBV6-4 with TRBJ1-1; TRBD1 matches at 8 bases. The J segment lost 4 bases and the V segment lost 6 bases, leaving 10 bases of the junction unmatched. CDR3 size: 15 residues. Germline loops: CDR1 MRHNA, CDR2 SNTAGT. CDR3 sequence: CASRPQTGAVTEAFF. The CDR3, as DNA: TGTGCCAGCAGGCCTCAGACAGGGGCGGTCACTGAAGCTTTCTTT.

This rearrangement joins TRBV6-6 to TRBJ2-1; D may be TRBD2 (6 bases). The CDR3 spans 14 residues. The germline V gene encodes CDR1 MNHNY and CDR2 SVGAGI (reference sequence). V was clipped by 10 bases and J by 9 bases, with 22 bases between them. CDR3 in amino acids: CAIARNSGRSEQFF. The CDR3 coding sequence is TGTGCCATCGCGAGGAATAGCGGAAGGTCTGAGCAGTTCTTC.

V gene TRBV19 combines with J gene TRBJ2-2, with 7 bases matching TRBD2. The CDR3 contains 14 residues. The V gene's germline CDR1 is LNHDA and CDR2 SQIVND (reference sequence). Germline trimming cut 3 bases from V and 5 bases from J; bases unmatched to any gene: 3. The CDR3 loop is CASSMMGGTGELFF. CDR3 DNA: TGTGCCAGTAGTATGATGGGGGGGACCGGGGAGCTGTTTTTT.

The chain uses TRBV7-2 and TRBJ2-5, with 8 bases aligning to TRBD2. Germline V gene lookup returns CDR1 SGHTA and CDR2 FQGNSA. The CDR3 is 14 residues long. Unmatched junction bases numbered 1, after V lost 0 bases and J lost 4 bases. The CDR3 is CASSLAGLGETQYF. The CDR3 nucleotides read TGTGCCAGCAGCTTAGCGGGACTAGGAGAGACCCAGTACTTC.

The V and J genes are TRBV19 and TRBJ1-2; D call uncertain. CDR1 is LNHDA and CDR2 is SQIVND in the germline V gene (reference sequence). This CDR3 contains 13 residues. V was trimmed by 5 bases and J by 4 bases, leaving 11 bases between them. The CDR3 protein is CASSQTKLYGYTF. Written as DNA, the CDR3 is TGTGCCAGTAGTCAGACAAAGCTCTATGGCTACACCTTC.